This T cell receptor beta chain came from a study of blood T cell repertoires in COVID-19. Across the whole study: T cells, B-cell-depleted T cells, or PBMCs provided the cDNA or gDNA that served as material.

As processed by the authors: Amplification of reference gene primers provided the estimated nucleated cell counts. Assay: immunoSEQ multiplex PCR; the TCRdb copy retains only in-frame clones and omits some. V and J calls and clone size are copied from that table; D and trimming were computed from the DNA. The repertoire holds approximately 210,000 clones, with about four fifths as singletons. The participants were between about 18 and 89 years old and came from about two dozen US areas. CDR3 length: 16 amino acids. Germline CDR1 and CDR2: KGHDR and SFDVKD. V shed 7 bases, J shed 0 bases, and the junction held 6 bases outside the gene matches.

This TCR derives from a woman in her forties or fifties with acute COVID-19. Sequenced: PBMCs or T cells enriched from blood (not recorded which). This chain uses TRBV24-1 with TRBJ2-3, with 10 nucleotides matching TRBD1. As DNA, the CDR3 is TGTGCCACCAGGGGACAGGGGACCCCTAGCACAGATACGCAGTATTTT. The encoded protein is CATRGQGTPSTDTQYF.